The T cell receptor beta chain under discussion was sequenced for a study of a mutant IDH1 vaccine in newly diagnosed glioma. The wider study: Vaccinations were initiated 4-6 weeks following radiotherapy alone, or were given together with temozolomide cycles.

Described time point: week 35, safety follow-up. Topical imiquimod was applied with each vaccine dose, which held 300 ug of mutant IDH1 20-mer peptide. The assay was immunoSEQ multiplex PCR, and TCRdb's table has in-frame clones only and misses some. This table has roughly 48,000 clones, over 60% appearing once. As to this clone: The antigen remains unidentified.

The sequence was obtained from a man aged 35 to 55 with glioma. Source: PBMCs, taken from a glioma patient whose treatment included an IDH1 peptide vaccine.

The CDR3 region is CASSLVGTVNTEAFF. The CDR3 coding sequence is TGTGCCAGCAGCTTGGTCGGGACAGTGAACACTGAAGCTTTCTTT. The rearrangement joins TRBV5-6 to TRBJ1-1, with TRBD1 matching over 7 bases. CDR3 length: 15 residues. J lost 0 bases, V lost 0 bases, and 2 bases had no gene match. Germline V gene sequence: CDR1 SGHDT, CDR2 YYEEEE.